What follows are 30 T cell receptor beta chains derived from one specimen sequenced in a study of T cell changes during pregnancy in multiple sclerosis (dated 2019 in TCRdb). Library method: the immunoSEQ multiplex PCR assay. As stored in TCRdb, this immuneACCESS dataset retains in-frame rearrangements with V and J assigned. A fraction of the clones does not appear; measured against another copy, unresolved V genes explain less than half of the discrepancy, and the remainder lacks a known reason. Present in this sample are tens of thousands of clones, 85% to 95% of which were seen just once. Together, the top ten hold just over 2% of the sample. Sequencing used peripheral blood, obtained after pregnancy. The source is a female donor with multiple sclerosis, enrolled in a pregnancy study.

The chain recombines TRBV6-5 with TRBJ2-7, with 9 bases identical to TRBD2. The CDR3 extends over 13 amino acids. The V gene's germline CDR1 is MNHEY and CDR2 SVGAGI. V trimming: 2 bases; J trimming: 7 bases; junction bases outside the gene matches: 3. The CDR3 is CASSYGGRGEQYF. CDR3 nucleotides: TGTGCCAGCAGTTACGGCGGGAGGGGGGAGCAGTACTTC.

Only one count was recorded for this clone. The rearrangement uses TRBV5-1 and TRBJ2-1; 12 nucleotides agree with TRBD2. V lost 3 bases, J lost 7 bases, and 8 bases stayed unmatched. CDR3 length: 16 amino acids. CDR1 is SGHRS, CDR2 YFSETQ, per germline. The CDR3, as DNA: TGCGCCAGCAGCTACACATCGACTAGCGGGAGAAATGAGCAGTTCTTC. Its translation is CASSYTSTSGRNEQFF.

The chain combines TRBV2 with TRBJ2-7; the match to TRBD1 covers 11 bases. V lost 6 bases to trimming and J lost 7 bases; unmatched junction nucleotides: 11. This CDR3 region has 15 residues. Germline CDR1 and CDR2: SNHLY and FYNNEI. The CDR3 loop is CASSRRTGGLGEQYF. The DNA for the CDR3 is TGTGCCAGCAGCCGAAGGACAGGGGGCCTCGGGGAGCAGTACTTC.

The rearrangement joins TRBV5-1 to TRBJ2-1; 14 nucleotides align to TRBD2. V dropped 4 bases and J dropped 6; count of bases not matched to a gene: 3. This CDR3 has 15 amino acids. Germline V gene sequence: CDR1 SGHRS, CDR2 YFSETQ. The CDR3 coding sequence is TGCGCCAGCAGCAAGGGACTAGCGGGAGTCAATGAGCAGTTCTTC. It codes for CASSKGLAGVNEQFF.

The CDR3 DNA reads TGTGCCAGCAGTTACTCCCGGGACAGGGGCTATGGCTACACCTTC. The encoded protein is CASSYSRDRGYGYTF. This chain joins TRBV6-5 and TRBJ1-2; 10 nucleotides agree with TRBD1. V was pared by 0 bases and J by 4 bases, with 2 bases of the junction left unmatched. Germline V lookup: CDR1 MNHEY, CDR2 SVGAGI. CDR3 length equals 15 residues.

This chain links TRBV5-1 with TRBJ2-3; the match to TRBD2 covers 11 bases. This CDR3 region has 16 residues. The germline gives CDR1 SGHRS, CDR2 YFSETQ. The J segment lost 3 bases and the V segment lost 4 bases, leaving 7 bases of the junction unmatched. CDR3 protein: CASSPDLAGGTDTQYF. CDR3 DNA sequence: TGCGCCAGCAGCCCCGACTTAGCGGGAGGGACAGATACGCAGTATTTT.

The V call is TRBV6-5, the J call TRBJ2-7; TRBD2 matches at 12 bases. The CDR3 is 14 amino acids. Germline V gives CDR1 MNHEY, CDR2 SVGAGI. With V trimmed by 5 bases and J by 2 bases, 1 base remained unmatched. The CDR3 bases are TGTGCCAGCAGTCGGACTAGCGGGACCTACGAGCAGTACTTC. The encoded protein is CASSRTSGTYEQYF.

This chain connects TRBV19 to TRBJ2-5, with TRBD2 matching 10 bases. Germline lookup yields CDR1 LNHDA and CDR2 SQIVND (reference sequence). The CDR3 totals 15 residues. Unmatched junction bases numbered 7, after V lost 6 bases and J lost 3 bases. In DNA form, the CDR3 reads TGTGCCAGTAGCTCTACTAGCGGGGTAAAAGAGACCCAGTACTTC. This encodes CASSSTSGVKETQYF. Variable domain in full (rest from reference TRBV19 and TRBJ2-5): DGGITQSPKYLFRKEGQNVTLSCEQNLNHDAMYWYRQDPGQGLRLIYYSQIVNDFQKGDIAEGYSVSREKKESFPLTVTSAQKNPTAFYLCASSSTSGVKETQYFGPGTRLLVL.

This chain links TRBV29-1 with TRBJ2-1; D perhaps matches TRBD2 (6 bases). Germline loops: CDR1 SQVTM, CDR2 ANQGSEA. The CDR3 sequence is 15 residues long. V was trimmed by 2 bases and J by 3 bases, leaving 14 bases between them. Here the CDR3 reads CSVEQPGTYYNEQFF. The CDR3 nucleotides read TGCAGCGTTGAACAACCAGGGACTTACTACAATGAGCAGTTCTTC.

The genes are TRBV11-2 and TRBJ1-1, with TRBD1 identical over 10 bases. The length of the CDR3 is 15 residues. The junction had 8 bases not matched to a gene; V was cut back by 5 bases and J by 5 bases. The V gene's germline CDR1 is SGHAT and CDR2 FQNNGV. The CDR3 spells CASSEWTGGGTEAFF. CDR3 in DNA: TGTGCCAGCAGCGAATGGACAGGGGGTGGGACTGAAGCTTTCTTT. The entire variable domain, with the rest obtained from reference TRBV11-2 and TRBJ1-1, is as follows: EAGVAQSPRYKIIEKRQSVAFWCNPISGHATLYWYQQILGQGPKLLIQFQNNGVVDDSQLPKDRFSAERLKGVDSTLKIQPAKLEDSAVYLCASSEWTGGGTEAFFGQGTRLTVV.

The V and J genes are TRBV7-3 and TRBJ2-7, with TRBD1 identical over 9 bases. The V segment lost 5 bases and the J segment 3 bases; nucleotides outside the gene matches: 2. CDR1 and CDR2 from the germline V gene are SGHTA and FQGTGA. This CDR3 is 13 amino acids long. CDR3 in DNA: TGTGCCAGCAGCGTGGGACAGGGCTACGAGCAGTACTTC. Translating it yields CASSVGQGYEQYF.

The chain links TRBV27 to TRBJ1-6; tentatively, D is TRBD1 (6 bases). CDR3 size: 14 residues. The germline V gene has CDR1 MNHEY and CDR2 SMNVEV (reference sequence). V lost 2 bases and J 8 bases, leaving 10 bases between the germline ends. The CDR3: CASSLNRDDSPLHF. CDR3 DNA sequence: TGTGCCAGCAGTTTAAACAGGGATGATTCACCCCTCCACTTT.

This chain joins TRBV6-6 and TRBJ1-5; D remains unclear. The CDR3 has 12 amino acids. V dropped 3 bases and J dropped 7 bases, with 7 bases sitting between them. Germline CDR1 is MNHNY and CDR2 is SVGAGI (reference sequence). The CDR3 loop reads CASSYPGQPQHF. CDR3 nucleotide sequence: TGTGCCAGCAGTTATCCAGGACAGCCCCAGCATTTT.

The CDR3 DNA reads TGTGCCAGCAGCCTCAGACAGGGAGTTACGGGAGAGACCCAGTACTTC. It encodes CASSLRQGVTGETQYF. The chain has TRBV7-6 and TRBJ2-5; 7 positions agree with TRBD1. Germline lookup yields CDR1 SGHVS and CDR2 FNYEAQ. Germline trimming cut 5 bases from V and 4 bases from J; bases unmatched to any gene: 13. The CDR3 length is 16 residues.

This chain links TRBV4-2 with TRBJ1-5, with D possibly TRBD1 on 5 matching bases. Germline-derived CDR1 and CDR2 are LGHNA and YNFKEQ. This CDR3 is 19 amino acids long. V was pared by 0 bases and J by 0 bases, with 18 bases between. This CDR3 is CASSQDGRGWGYSNQPQHF. The CDR3 nucleotides read TGTGCCAGCAGCCAAGACGGGCGGGGGTGGGGATATAGCAATCAGCCCCAGCATTTT.

The chain uses TRBV27 and TRBJ2-1, with a possible D match to TRBD1 (6 bases). V gave up 2 bases and J gave up 0 bases, with 8 bases separating them. This CDR3 is built from 15 residues. CDR1 MNHEY and CDR2 SMNVEV come from the germline V gene (reference sequence). This chain's CDR3 is CASSLQGNSYNEQFF. DNA for the CDR3: TGTGCCAGCAGTTTACAGGGGAACTCCTACAATGAGCAGTTCTTC.

J is TRBJ2-4 and V is TRBV4-2, with 9 bases fitting TRBD2. Germline V CDR1 and CDR2: LGHNA, YNFKEQ. CDR3 length: 13 amino acids. Trimming at V came to 10 bases and at J to 8 bases, leaving 9 bases not matched to a gene. The chain's CDR3 is CATRDSGSDIQYF. CDR3 nucleotide sequence: TGTGCCACTCGGGATAGCGGGAGTGACATTCAGTACTTC.

The V gene is TRBV13, the J gene TRBJ2-5; D might be TRBD2 (6 bases). Trimming took 0 bases from V and 5 from J, leaving 13 bases between them. CDR1 and CDR2 from the germline V gene are PRHDT and FYEKMQ (reference sequence). CDR3 length: 15 amino acids. CDR3 loop: CASSLGWRGGETQYF. For the CDR3, the DNA is TGTGCCAGCAGCTTAGGATGGCGGGGAGGTGAGACCCAGTACTTC.

This rearrangement joins TRBV18 to TRBJ1-2, with 7 bases matching TRBD1. Germline V gene data show CDR1 as KGHSH and CDR2 as LQKENI. Trimming removed 6 bases from V and 6 bases from J; junction bases left unmatched: 7. This CDR3 comprises 13 residues. The CDR3 protein is CASSSGQVHGYTF. The CDR3 DNA sequence: TGTGCCAGCTCTTCCGGACAGGTTCATGGCTACACCTTC.

V and J are TRBV14 and TRBJ1-3; D unresolved. The CDR3 has 14 residues. V lost 6 bases to trimming and J lost 5 bases, with 14 bases between them. CDR1 and CDR2 from the germline V gene are SGHDN and FVKESK. In nucleotides, the CDR3 is TGTGCCAGCAGTTTCCCGGGAGTCAGAAACACCATATATTTT. Amino acids: CASSFPGVRNTIYF.

The rearrangement joins TRBV4-2 to TRBJ2-3; 14 nucleotides match TRBD2. The CDR3 runs 18 residues. The junction had 5 bases not matched to a gene; V was cut back by 0 bases and J by 3 bases. Germline loops: CDR1 LGHNA, CDR2 YNFKEQ. The chain's CDR3 is CASSQEGLAGGNTDTQYF. As DNA, the CDR3 is TGTGCCAGCAGCCAAGAAGGACTAGCGGGAGGAAATACAGATACGCAGTATTTT.

This sequence joins TRBV5-6 and TRBJ2-5; 11 bases line up with TRBD2. J was trimmed by 5 bases and V by 1 base; bases with no gene match: 7. Germline V gene sequence: CDR1 SGHDT, CDR2 YYEEEE. The CDR3 contains 16 residues. In DNA, the CDR3 is TGTGCCAGCAGCTTGTTACTAGCGGGGGCGAGCGAGACCCAGTACTTC. It translates to CASSLLLAGASETQYF.

The CDR3 nucleotides are TGTGCCATCGGGCCCGGAGGCTACGAGCAGTACTTC. It translates to CAIGPGGYEQYF. V is TRBV10-3 and J is TRBJ2-7, with D perhaps TRBD2 (5 bases). The V and J ends lost 8 bases and 3 bases respectively, with 11 bases between them. The CDR3 has 12 amino acids. CDR1 and CDR2 (germline): ENHRY, SYGVKD.

The chain uses TRBV7-2 and TRBJ1-6; D is unresolved. The CDR3 runs to 16 residues. V was cut by 4 bases and J by 1 base, with 11 bases left in between. Per the germline V gene, CDR1 is SGHTA and CDR2 is FQGNSA. CDR3 coding DNA: TGTGCCAGCAGCTCAGGTCGCGGGTCCTATAATTCACCCCTCCACTTT. This gives the protein CASSSGRGSYNSPLHF.

The genes are TRBV6-1 and TRBJ2-7, with TRBD1 as a possible D gene (6 bases). CDR3 length: 15 amino acids. With 6 bases removed from V and 2 bases from J, the gap between germline ends came to 17 bases. Germline CDR1 is MNHNS and CDR2 is SASEGT. In DNA, the CDR3 is TGTGCCAGCAGCCGGGACGTACAGGGTACCTACGAGCAGTACTTC. Translating gives CASSRDVQGTYEQYF.

The chain carries TRBV7-3 and TRBJ2-2; 12 bases align to TRBD2. V lost 2 bases to trimming and J lost 0 bases; unmatched junction nucleotides: 10. The CDR3 consists of 20 residues. CDR1 and CDR2 (germline): SGHTA, FQGTGA. The chain's CDR3 is CASSLWGTSGGPPNTGELFF. In DNA form, the CDR3 reads TGTGCCAGCAGCTTATGGGGTACTAGCGGGGGGCCCCCGAACACCGGGGAGCTGTTTTTT.

The J gene is TRBJ2-1, the V gene TRBV10-2; 8 positions agree with TRBD2. CDR1 is WSHSY and CDR2 is SAAADI in the germline V gene. The ends lost 0 bases at V and 6 bases at J; junction bases unmatched: 10. The CDR3 extends over 17 amino acids. In DNA form, the CDR3 reads TGCGCCAGCAGTGAGTCTGAGGGGCGGCTAGCGGGCAATGAGCAGTTCTTC. This translates into CASSESEGRLAGNEQFF.

V gene TRBV6-1 combines with J gene TRBJ2-5; the match to TRBD2 covers 7 bases. CDR1 is MNHNS, CDR2 SASEGT, per germline. The length of the CDR3 is 14 residues. V shed 7 bases, J shed 1 base, and the junction held 6 bases outside the gene matches. As DNA, the CDR3 is TGTGCCAGCATACGGAGCGGGGTCCAAGAGACCCAGTACTTC. As protein: CASIRSGVQETQYF.

The rearrangement joins TRBV2 to TRBJ1-5; 11 nucleotides match TRBD1. Germline CDR1 reads SNHLY; CDR2 reads FYNNEI. Unmatched junction bases numbered 12, after V lost 7 bases and J lost 4 bases. This CDR3 comprises 17 residues. CDR3 in DNA: TGTGCCAGCAACCACCCCGGGACAGGGGGACGGAATCAGCCCCAGCATTTT. The encoded protein is CASNHPGTGGRNQPQHF.

The CDR3 sequence is CASSLEAGRDYGYTF. The CDR3 DNA reads TGTGCCAGCAGCTTAGAGGCTGGGAGGGATTATGGCTACACCTTC. The chain employs TRBV7-8 and TRBJ1-2, with D uncertain. The CDR3 sequence is 15 residues long. The germline gives CDR1 SGHVS, CDR2 FQNEAQ. Between the trimmed V and J ends, which lost 1 base and 5 bases, there was a span of 14 bases.